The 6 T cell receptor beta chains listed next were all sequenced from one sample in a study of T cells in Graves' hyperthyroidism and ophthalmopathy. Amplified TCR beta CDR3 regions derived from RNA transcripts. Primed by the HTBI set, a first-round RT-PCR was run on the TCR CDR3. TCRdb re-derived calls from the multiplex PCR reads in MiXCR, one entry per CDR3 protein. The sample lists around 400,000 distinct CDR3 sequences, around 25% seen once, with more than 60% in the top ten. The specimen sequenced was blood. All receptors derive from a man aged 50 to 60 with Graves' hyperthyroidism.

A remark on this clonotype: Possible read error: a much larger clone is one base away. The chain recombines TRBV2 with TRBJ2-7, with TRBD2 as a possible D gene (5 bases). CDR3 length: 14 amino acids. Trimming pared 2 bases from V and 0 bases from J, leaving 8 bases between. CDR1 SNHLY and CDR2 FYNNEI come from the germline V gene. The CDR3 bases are TGTGCCAGCAGTGAAAGCGACTACTCCTACGAGCAGTACTTC. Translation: CASSESDYSYEQYF.

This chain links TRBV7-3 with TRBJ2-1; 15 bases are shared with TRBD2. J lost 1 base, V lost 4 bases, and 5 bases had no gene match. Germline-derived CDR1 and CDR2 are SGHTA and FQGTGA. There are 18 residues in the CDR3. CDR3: CASSSGLAGGDSYNEQFF. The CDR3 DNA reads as TGTGCCAGCAGCTCCGGACTAGCGGGAGGGGATTCCTACAATGAGCAGTTCTTC.

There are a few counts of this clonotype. The CDR3 DNA follows: TGTGCCACCAGTGATTTATTCGAGACCCAGTACTTC. It specifies CATSDLFETQYF. The rearrangement joins TRBV24-1 to TRBJ2-5; D is ambiguous. The V end lost 1 base, the J end lost 5 bases, and 4 bases lay between the germline ends. Germline V CDR1 and CDR2: KGHDR, SFDVKD. This CDR3 contains 12 residues.

CDR3 sequence: CASGPGQGADTQYF. In DNA form, the CDR3 reads TGTGCTAGTGGTCCTGGACAGGGCGCAGATACGCAGTATTTT. This chain joins TRBV12-5 and TRBJ2-3; 8 bases agree with TRBD1. J was trimmed by 4 bases and V by 5 bases; bases with no gene match: 5. CDR1 LGHNT and CDR2 FRNRAP come from the germline V gene. This CDR3 is built from 14 residues.

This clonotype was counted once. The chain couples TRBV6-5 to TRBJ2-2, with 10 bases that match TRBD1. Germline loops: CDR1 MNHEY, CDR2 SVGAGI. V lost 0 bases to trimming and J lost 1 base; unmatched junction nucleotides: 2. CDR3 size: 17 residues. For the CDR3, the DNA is TGTGCCAGCAGTTACTCGAGGGACAGGGGGAACACCGGGGAGCTGTTTTTT. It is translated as CASSYSRDRGNTGELFF.

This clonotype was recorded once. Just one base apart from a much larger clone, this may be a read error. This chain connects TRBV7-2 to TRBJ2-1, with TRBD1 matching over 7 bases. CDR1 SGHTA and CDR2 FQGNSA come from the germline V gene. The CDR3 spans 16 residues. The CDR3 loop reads CSSSSDRAQNYNEQFF. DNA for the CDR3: TGTTCCAGCAGCTCAGACAGGGCCCAAAACTACAATGAGCAGTTCTTC.